In its sample, the clone carrying this T cell receptor beta chain was seen a few times. From the 5' RACE reads, TCRdb called clonotypes with MiXCR, one entry per CDR3 protein. The sample comprises roughly 310,000 distinct CDR3 sequences, roughly 15% of which are singletons, and around a fifth rests with the top ten. This specimen comes from a study of T-cell memory formation after mild COVID-19. On the study more broadly: TCR clusters were mostly donor specific.

V trimming: 6 bases; J trimming: 1 base; junction bases outside the gene matches: 7. Looked up from germline, CDR1 is SGHRS and CDR2 is YFSETQ. There are 15 residues in the CDR3. The chain couples TRBV5-1 to TRBJ2-3; 8 nucleotides line up with TRBD2. Sequencing was done on a sample of PBMCs or a T cell subset sorted from them (not recorded which). The clonotype comes from a man aged 18 to 30 who had mild COVID-19 (a few samples of this study predate the infection). Cell type and time point are not known. The CDR3 here is CASNQRGYGTDTQYF. DNA for the CDR3: TGCGCCAGCAACCAGCGGGGGTACGGCACAGATACGCAGTATTTT.